This TCR beta chain was observed in a study of blood T cell repertoires in COVID-19. As for the study in general: Sites across the United States, Italy and Spain contributed samples from acute and convalescent COVID-19. In each case, the material was cDNA or gDNA derived from T cells, B-cell-depleted T cells, or PBMCs.

This clone was detected only a few times. CDR3 length: 15 residues. Trimming left V 2 bases short and J 0 bases short, with 8 bases between. The germline V gene encodes CDR1 MNHEY and CDR2 SVGAGI. In the study's own analysis: Estimation of nucleated cell counts was performed using reference gene primer amplification. Sequencing used immunoSEQ multiplex PCR; TCRdb keeps in-frame clones, though not all of them. That table is the source of V, J and clone size, and D and trimming were worked out from the DNA. The sample shows about 120,000 clones, roughly 81% of them seen only once. This chain joins TRBV6-5 and TRBJ2-1, with no clear D. Sequenced: peripheral blood. The receptor was derived from a man in his forties with acute or convalescent COVID-19. CDR3 coding DNA: TGTGCCAGCAGTTACCTCTCTTTCTCCTACAATGAGCAGTTCTTC. Its protein is CASSYLSFSYNEQFF.